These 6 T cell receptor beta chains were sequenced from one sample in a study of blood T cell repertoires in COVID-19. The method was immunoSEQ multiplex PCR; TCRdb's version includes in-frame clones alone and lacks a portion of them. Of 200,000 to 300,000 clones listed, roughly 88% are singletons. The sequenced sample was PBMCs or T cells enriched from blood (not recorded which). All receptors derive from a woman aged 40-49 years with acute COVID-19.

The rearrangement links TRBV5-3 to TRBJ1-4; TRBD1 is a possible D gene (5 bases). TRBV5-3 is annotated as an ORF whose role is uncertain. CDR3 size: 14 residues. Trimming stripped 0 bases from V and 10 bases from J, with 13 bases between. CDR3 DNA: TGTGCCAGAAGCTTGGCTGGACATTGTGGAAAACTGTTTTTT. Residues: CARSLAGHCGKLFF.

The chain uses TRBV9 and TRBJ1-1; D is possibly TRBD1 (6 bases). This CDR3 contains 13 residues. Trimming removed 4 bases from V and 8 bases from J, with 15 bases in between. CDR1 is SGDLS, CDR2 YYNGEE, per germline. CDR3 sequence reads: CASSRDGGPEAFF. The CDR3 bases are TGTGCCAGCAGCAGAGACGGGGGGCCAGAAGCTTTCTTT.

CDR3 bases: TGCGCCAGCAGCGCCAGGGCGTCGACCAACTCCAAATCTGGAAACACCATATATTTT. Translated, it gives CASSARASTNSKSGNTIYF. The chain couples TRBV4-1 to TRBJ1-3; maybe TRBD1 (5 bases). Trimming cost V 5 bases and J 1 base, with 24 bases left between them. The germline gives CDR1 MGHRA, CDR2 YSYEKL. This CDR3 comprises 19 residues.

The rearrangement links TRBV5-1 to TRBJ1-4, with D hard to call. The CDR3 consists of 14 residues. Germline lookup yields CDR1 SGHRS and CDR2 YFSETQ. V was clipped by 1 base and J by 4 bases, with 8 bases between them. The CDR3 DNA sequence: TGCGCCAGCAGCTTGAGGAGCGGTAATGAAAAACTGTTTTTT. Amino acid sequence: CASSLRSGNEKLFF.

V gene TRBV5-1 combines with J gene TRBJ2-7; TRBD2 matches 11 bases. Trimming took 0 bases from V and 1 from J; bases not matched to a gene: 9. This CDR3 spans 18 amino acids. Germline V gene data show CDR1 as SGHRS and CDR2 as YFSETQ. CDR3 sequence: CASSLDTSGRLLSYEQYF. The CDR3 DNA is TGCGCCAGCAGCTTGGATACTAGCGGGAGACTTCTTTCCTACGAGCAGTACTTC.

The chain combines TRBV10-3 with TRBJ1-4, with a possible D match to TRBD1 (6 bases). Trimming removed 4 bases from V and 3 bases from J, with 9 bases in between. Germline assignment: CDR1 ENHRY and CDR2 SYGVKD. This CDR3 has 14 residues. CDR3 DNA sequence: TGTGCCATCAGTGGGGGGCTGGCTAATGAAAAACTGTTTTTT. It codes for CAISGGLANEKLFF.